A single sample gave rise to the 8 T cell receptor beta chains below, sequenced in a study of blood T cell repertoires in COVID-19. Some clones are missing from TCRdb's copy, which holds only in-frame ones; the method was immunoSEQ multiplex PCR. The sample lists some 100,000 clones; approximately 87% were seen once. The specimen sequenced was peripheral blood. The receptor set was obtained from a woman aged 25 to 45 with acute or convalescent COVID-19.

V is TRBV10-3 and J is TRBJ1-1; maybe TRBD1 (5 bases). The CDR3 consists of 15 residues. V gave up 1 base and J gave up 1 base, with 10 bases separating them. Germline loops: CDR1 ENHRY, CDR2 SYGVKD. This chain's CDR3 is CAISELGQGNTEAFF. The CDR3 DNA sequence: TGTGCCATCAGTGAGTTAGGGCAGGGGAACACTGAAGCTTTCTTT.

The chain employs TRBV9 and TRBJ1-3, with TRBD1 identical over 9 bases. V trimming: 4 bases; J trimming: 4 bases; junction bases outside the gene matches: 3. Germline V gives CDR1 SGDLS, CDR2 YYNGEE. CDR3 length equals 14 residues. The CDR3 loop is CASSSGTGGNTIYF. In DNA, the CDR3 is TGTGCCAGCAGCTCCGGGACAGGGGGAAACACCATATATTTT.

The genes are TRBV5-1 and TRBJ1-1, with 7 bases matching TRBD1. Losses at the gene ends were 3 bases for V and 3 bases for J; bases not matched to a gene: 5. Germline V gives CDR1 SGHRS, CDR2 YFSETQ. The CDR3 is 14 residues long. CDR3 nucleotide sequence: TGCGCCAGCAGCTGGGGGACAGAATACACTGAAGCTTTCTTT. Translated: CASSWGTEYTEAFF.

The chain joins TRBV5-6 to TRBJ1-3; unclear D gene. The CDR3 length is 16 residues. V lost 3 bases to trimming and J lost 0 bases, with 13 bases between them. From germline, CDR1 is SGHDT and CDR2 YYEEEE. The CDR3 loop is CASSSYERFSGNTIYF. The CDR3 DNA is TGTGCCAGCAGCTCATACGAACGGTTCTCTGGAAACACCATATATTTT.

Here the CDR3 reads CASRTGPHNQPQHF. The CDR3 nucleotides read TGTGCCAGTCGGACAGGGCCACACAATCAGCCCCAGCATTTT. The genes are TRBV6-5 and TRBJ1-5; 8 bases are a match to TRBD1. The V gene end was trimmed by 9 bases and the J gene end by 3 bases; junction bases not matched to a gene: 7. Germline V CDR1 and CDR2: MNHEY, SVGAGI. The CDR3 loop spans 14 amino acids.

The gene calls are TRBV6-6 and TRBJ1-2, with unresolved D. V lost 2 bases, J lost 6 bases, and 13 bases lay in between. The CDR3 is 14 residues long. The germline gives CDR1 MNHNY, CDR2 SVGAGI (reference sequence). The CDR3 sequence: CASSYPAGSDGYTF. CDR3 nucleotide sequence: TGTGCCAGCAGTTACCCAGCCGGGTCAGATGGCTACACCTTC.

The chain employs TRBV27 and TRBJ2-1; the D gene is possibly TRBD2 (6 bases). V gave up 5 bases and J gave up 7 bases, with 15 bases separating them. This CDR3 comprises 14 residues. Per the germline V gene, CDR1 is MNHEY and CDR2 is SMNVEV (reference sequence). The CDR3 loop reads CASSLPGTWNEQFF. The CDR3 DNA is TGTGCCAGCAGTCTCCCAGGGACTTGGAATGAGCAGTTCTTC.

This chain links TRBV7-8 with TRBJ2-2; D not resolved. The V end was cut by 5 bases, the J end by 0 bases, with 13 bases between. CDR1 and CDR2 from the germline V gene are SGHVS and FQNEAQ. This CDR3 has 16 residues. CDR3 sequence (DNA): TGTGCCAGCAGCCTCCCACCCCTACCGAACACCGGGGAGCTGTTTTTT. Translation gives CASSLPPLPNTGELFF.